The clone carrying this T cell receptor (beta chain) was observed many times. Its target is unknown. Unique molecular identifiers were used to barcode this TCRbeta library. TCRdb used MiXCR to reprocess the PCR reads, holding one entry per CDR3 protein. The table shows about 110,000 distinct CDR3 sequences, with about 6.5% occurring only once. Germline CDR1 and CDR2: LNHNV and YYDKDF (reference sequence). The germline V and J ends were trimmed by 1 base and 6 bases, with 14 bases remaining between them. The CDR3 covers 15 residues. These data originate in a study of T-cell reconstitution after alpha-beta-depleted transplantation in children. General study points: At around two months after transplant, the alpha-beta T cells were reportedly derived from several hundred expanded clones that came from non-depleted graft cells.

The rearrangement joins TRBV15 to TRBJ2-3; no reliable D call. The sequence came from a male patient between 2 and 9 years old who had a stem cell transplant for acute lymphoblastic leukemia, so the T cells may come from the graft donor. This sample comprised PBMCs, mostly from graft donor cells, obtained 360 days after TCRalphabeta/CD19-depleted stem cell transplant. CDR3 sequence (DNA): TGTGCCACCAGCAGAGTTCAGCCAATGGAGGATACGCAGTATTTT. Protein product: CATSRVQPMEDTQYF.